This T cell receptor (beta chain) was sequenced in a study of CXCR3-negative and CXCR3-positive naive CD8 T cells. All TRB cDNA libraries came from 5' RACE performed with UMI labels. TCRdb derives one entry per CDR3 protein from the 5' RACE reads, leaving out DNA. Its table records several thousand distinct CDR3 sequences. Germline V lookup: CDR1 MNHEY, CDR2 SMNVEV (reference sequence). This CDR3 is 15 amino acids long. The sequence derives from a human donor in good health. Some clones in this sample may be carry-over from other donors' samples. The gene calls are TRBV27 and TRBJ2-4; lacking DNA, the TRBD1 call made by TCRdb goes unchecked. Sample: naive CXCR3- CD8+ T cells from blood. Indicated subset: CD45RO-CCR7+CD27+CD95- naive CD8+ T cells lacking CXCR3 (TNR3-). CDR3: CANSLEGATKNIQYF.